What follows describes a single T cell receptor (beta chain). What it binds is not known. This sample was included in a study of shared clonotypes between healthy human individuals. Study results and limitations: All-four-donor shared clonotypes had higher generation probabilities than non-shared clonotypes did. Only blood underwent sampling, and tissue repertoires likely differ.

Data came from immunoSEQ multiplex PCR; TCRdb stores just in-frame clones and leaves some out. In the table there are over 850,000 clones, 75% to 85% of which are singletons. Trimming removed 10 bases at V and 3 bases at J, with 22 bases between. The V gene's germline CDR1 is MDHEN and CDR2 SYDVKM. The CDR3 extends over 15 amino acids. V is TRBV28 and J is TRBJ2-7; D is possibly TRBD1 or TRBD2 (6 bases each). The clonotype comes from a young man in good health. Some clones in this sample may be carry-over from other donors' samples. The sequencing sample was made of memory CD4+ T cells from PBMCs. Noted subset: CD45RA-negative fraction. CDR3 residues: CATGGALKTLYEQYF. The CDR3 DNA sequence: TGTGCCACCGGGGGCGCGTTAAAAACACTCTACGAGCAGTACTTC. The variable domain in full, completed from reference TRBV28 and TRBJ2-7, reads DVKVTQSSRYLVKRTGEKVFLECVQDMDHENMFWYRQDPGLGLRLIYFSYDVKMKEKGDIPEGYSVSREKKERFSLILESASTNQTSMYLCATGGALKTLYEQYFGPGTRLTVT.